This record concerns one T cell receptor beta chain sequence. Its specificity is unknown. A 5'RACE template switching approach incorporating UMIs was used to make TCR beta cDNA. TCRdb re-called the 5' RACE reads, yielding one record per CDR3 amino acid sequence without DNA. Its clone listing holds roughly 420,000 distinct CDR3 sequences. This specimen comes from a study of T cells expressing NK-cell markers. Study as a whole: Cells sorted as CD3+CD56+NKG2C+, CD3+CD56+NKG2C- and CD3+CD56-NKG2C+ T cells supplied the TCR beta repertoires. Among eight sequenced donors, seven carried HCMV seropositivity while one was seronegative. Study results and limitations: In roughly six donors, dominant NKG2C+ clonotypes were roughly 1.0-7.0% of CD8+ T cells.

The germline V gene has CDR1 MGHDK and CDR2 SYGVNS. CDR3 length equals 12 residues. The rearrangement uses TRBV25-1 and TRBJ2-3. Sample: blood T cells: a sorted CD56 or NKG2C T cell subset, CD4+ or CD8+ T cells, or bulk PBMC T cells (not recorded which). The receptor comes from a woman between 18 and 75 years old in good health. The CDR3 here is CASSVIPDTQYF. The whole variable domain, filled in from reference TRBV25-1 and TRBJ2-3, reads EADIYQTPRYLVIGTGKKITLECSQTMGHDKMYWYQQDPGMELHLIHYSYGVNSTEKGDLSSESTVSRIRTEHFPLTLESARPSHTSQYLCASSVIPDTQYFGPGTRLTVL.